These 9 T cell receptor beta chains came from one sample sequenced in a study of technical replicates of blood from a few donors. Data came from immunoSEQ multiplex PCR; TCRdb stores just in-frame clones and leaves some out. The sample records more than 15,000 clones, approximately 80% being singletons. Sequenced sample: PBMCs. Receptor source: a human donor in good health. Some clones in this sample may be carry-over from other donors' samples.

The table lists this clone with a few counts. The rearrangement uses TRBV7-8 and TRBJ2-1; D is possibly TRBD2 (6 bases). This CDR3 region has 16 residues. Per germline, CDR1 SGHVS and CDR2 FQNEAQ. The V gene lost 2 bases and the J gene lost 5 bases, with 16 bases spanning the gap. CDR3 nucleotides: TGTGCCAGCAGCTTAACCCGACTAGTTGTCCACAATGAGCAGTTCTTC. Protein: CASSLTRLVVHNEQFF. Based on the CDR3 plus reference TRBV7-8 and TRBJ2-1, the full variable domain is GAGVSQSPRYKVAKRGQDVALRCDPISGHVSLFWYQQALGQGPEFLTYFQNEAQLDKSGLPSDRFFAERPEGSVSTLKIQRTQQEDSAVYLCASSLTRLVVHNEQFFGPGTRLTVL.

The CDR3 DNA follows: TGTGCCAGCAGTTATAAGCCGACTAGCGGGAGGTCCTACACCGGGGAGCTGTTTTTT. It codes for CASSYKPTSGRSYTGELFF. J is TRBJ2-2 and V is TRBV11-3, with TRBD2 matching 13 bases. Per germline, CDR1 SGHNT and CDR2 YENEEA. The CDR3 contains 19 residues. J lost 3 bases, V lost 6 bases, and 13 bases had no gene match.

The CDR3 spells CASSGDRGIQPQHF. In nucleotides, the CDR3 is TGTGCCAGCAGTGGGGACAGGGGGATTCAGCCCCAGCATTTT. The rearrangement links TRBV6-1 to TRBJ1-5, with TRBD1 matching over 11 bases. Trimming removed 4 bases from V and 6 bases from J; junction bases left unmatched: 2. CDR3 length: 14 residues. The germline gives CDR1 MNHNS, CDR2 SASEGT.

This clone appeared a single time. CDR3 region: CAISDPGIVENIQYF. CDR3 DNA: TGTGCCATCAGTGATCCAGGGATAGTGGAAAACATTCAGTACTTC. The V call is TRBV10-3, the J call TRBJ2-4, with a weak D call TRBD1 (5 bases). The germline gives CDR1 ENHRY, CDR2 SYGVKD. V was trimmed by 3 bases and J by 5 bases, leaving 14 bases between them. There are 15 residues in the CDR3.

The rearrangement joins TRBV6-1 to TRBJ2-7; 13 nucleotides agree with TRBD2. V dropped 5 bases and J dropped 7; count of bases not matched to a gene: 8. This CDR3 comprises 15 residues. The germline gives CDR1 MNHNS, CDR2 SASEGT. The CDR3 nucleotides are TGTGCCAGCAGTACCGGACTAGCGGGAGCGGGGGAGCAGTACTTC. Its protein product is CASSTGLAGAGEQYF.

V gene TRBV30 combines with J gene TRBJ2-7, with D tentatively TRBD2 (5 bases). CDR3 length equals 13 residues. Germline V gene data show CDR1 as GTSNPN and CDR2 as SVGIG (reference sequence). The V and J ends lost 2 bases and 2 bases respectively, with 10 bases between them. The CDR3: CAWSKGVPYEQYF. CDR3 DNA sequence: TGTGCCTGGAGTAAGGGAGTCCCCTACGAGCAGTACTTC. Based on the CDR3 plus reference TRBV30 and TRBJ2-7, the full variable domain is SQTIHQWPATLVQPVGSPLSLECTVEGTSNPNLYWYRQAAGRGLQLLFYSVGIGQISSEVPQNLSASRPQDRQFILSSKKLLLSDSGFYLCAWSKGVPYEQYFGPGTRLTVT.

DNA for the CDR3: TGTGCCAGCAGCTTGGGTCTCGAGCAGTACTTC. Its protein is CASSLGLEQYF. This chain uses TRBV5-6 with TRBJ2-7, with D hard to call. Germline V gene sequence: CDR1 SGHDT, CDR2 YYEEEE. The ends were cut back, 0 bases at V and 6 bases at J, with 4 bases in the middle. The CDR3 has 11 amino acids. The full variable domain, rest sourced from reference TRBV5-6 and TRBJ2-7, is DAGVTQSPTHLIKTRGQQVTLRCSPKSGHDTVSWYQQALGQGPQFIFQYYEEEERQRGNFPDRFSGHQFPNYSSELNVNALLLGDSALYLCASSLGLEQYFGPGTRLTVT.

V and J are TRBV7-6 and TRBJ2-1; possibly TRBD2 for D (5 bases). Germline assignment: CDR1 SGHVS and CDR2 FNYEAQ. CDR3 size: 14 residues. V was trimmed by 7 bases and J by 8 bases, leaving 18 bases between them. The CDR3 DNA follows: TGTGCCAGCACCCCCGATTCCGCGGGCTATGAGCAGTTCTTC. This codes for CASTPDSAGYEQFF. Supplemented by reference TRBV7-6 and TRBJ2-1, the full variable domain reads GAGVSQSPRYKVTKRGQDVALRCDPISGHVSLYWYRQALGQGPEFLTYFNYEAQQDKSGLPNDRFSAERPEGSISTLTIQRTEQRDSAMYRCASTPDSAGYEQFFGPGTRLTVL.

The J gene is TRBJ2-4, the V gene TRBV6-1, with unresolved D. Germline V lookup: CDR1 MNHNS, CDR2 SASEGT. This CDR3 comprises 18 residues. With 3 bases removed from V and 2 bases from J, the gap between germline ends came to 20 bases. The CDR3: CASSEFGPNSDPKNIQYF. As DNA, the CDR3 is TGTGCCAGCAGTGAGTTTGGGCCCAATTCCGACCCCAAAAACATTCAGTACTTC.